This is a list of T cell receptor beta chains from one sample in a study of CD8 T cells in Susac syndrome. Each CDR3 protein gets one entry after TCRdb re-called the immunoSEQ multiplex PCR reads with MiXCR. Among roughly 400,000 distinct CDR3 sequences listed, approximately 89% were seen once. Sequencing was carried out using CD8+ T cells from PBMCs. Receptors originate from a human donor with multiple sclerosis. Both conserved end residues are part of each CDR3.

TRBV6-5	TRBJ2-2	CASSYDGPNTGELFF
TRBV4-1	TRBJ2-2	CASSQVGTTGELFF
TRBV20-1	TRBJ1-2	CSARKPGQGIRNYGYTF
TRBV12-3/TRBV12-4	TRBJ2-1	CASSLSVAVGNEQFF
TRBV5-6	TRBJ2-2	CASSLGLAVDPGELFF
TRBV10-3	TRBJ1-5	CAISESPSAPQHF
TRBV28	TRBJ1-1	CASSFGPGIRVNTEAFF
TRBV5-1	TRBJ2-3	CASSFKLAGGLDTQYF
TRBV11-3	TRBJ2-3	CASSLSGGIDTQYF
TRBV6-5	TRBJ2-5	CASSYSPDLGTQYF
TRBV19	TRBJ2-3	CASSTTDRVDTQYF
TRBV28	TRBJ2-7	CASSRSLGTATYEQYF
TRBV4-1	TRBJ1-6	CASSRSFYNSPLHF
TRBV7-9	TRBJ1-1	CASSLVNTEAFF
TRBV27	TRBJ1-3	CASSSNSGNTIYF
TRBV19	TRBJ1-6	CASSFGTVNSPLHF
TRBV6-1	TRBJ2-1	CASSPGQGVGNHEQFF
TRBV27	TRBJ2-5	CASSSGGAGEEETQYF
TRBV6-5	TRBJ1-1	CASSYGQNTEAFF
TRBV27	TRBJ1-2	CASSWGGSQGAYGYTF
TRBV24-1	TRBJ2-7	CATSETGDEQYF
TRBV27	TRBJ1-5	CASSLAATLNQPQHF
TRBV14	TRBJ2-1	CASSYRLADNEQFF
TRBV30	TRBJ1-1	CAWTVSPEAFF
TRBV7-6	TRBJ1-1	CASRSESGNTEAFF
TRBV27	TRBJ2-7	CASSFDRGAYEQYF
TRBV28	TRBJ2-7	CASSNPGQGYEQYF
TRBV29-1	TRBJ2-7	CSVDRAGQGAYEQYF
TRBV27	TRBJ1-5	CASSSRLYSNQPQHF
TRBV10-2	TRBJ2-1	CASSERYSYNEQFF
TRBV2	TRBJ1-4	CASSVGWIRANEKLFF
TRBV12-3/TRBV12-4	TRBJ2-3	CATRWGSDTQYF
TRBV18	TRBJ2-1	CASSLMGLAVTSSYNEQFF
TRBV10-1	TRBJ2-1	CASSELAGGIYNEQFF
TRBV10-1	TRBJ2-1	CASRTTSGRALGNEQFF
TRBV12-3/TRBV12-4	TRBJ2-3	CASSLSPAGDTQYF
TRBV3-1	TRBJ2-7	CASSQGSRVLAGGPVGEQYF
TRBV21-1	TRBJ2-6	CASSKGVGSGANVLTF
TRBV19	TRBJ2-5	CATSGHQETQYF
TRBV7-6	TRBJ1-4	CASSLEASTNEKLFF